The 3 T cell receptor beta chains in this list originate from one sample, sequenced in a study of T cell responses to AZD1222 COVID-19 vaccine. Some clones are missing from TCRdb's copy, which holds only in-frame ones; the method was immunoSEQ multiplex PCR. This sample has 95,000 to 150,000 clones, with approximately 89% found just once. The material sequenced was peripheral blood, taken 28 days after the second AZD1222 dose. The receptors were gathered from an adult who received the AZD1222 COVID-19 vaccine.

In this sample, this clone turned up a few times. J is TRBJ1-4 and V is TRBV7-6; no clear D. Germline CDR1 is SGHVS and CDR2 is FNYEAQ. This CDR3 region has 15 residues. V gave up 2 bases and J gave up 4 bases, with 11 bases separating them. The CDR3, as DNA: TGTGCCAGCAGCTTACAGGCAGTCTTTAATGAAAAACTGTTTTTT. It codes for CASSLQAVFNEKLFF.

The sample holds one count of this clone. The chain has TRBV5-1 and TRBJ2-5, with TRBD2 identical over 7 bases. The CDR3 sequence is 14 residues long. CDR1 SGHRS and CDR2 YFSETQ come from the germline V gene. Germline trimming cut 4 bases from V and 5 bases from J; bases unmatched to any gene: 8. CDR3 sequence (DNA): TGCGCCAGCAGCACCAGGACTAGGGCTGAGACCCAGTACTTC. The encoded protein is CASSTRTRAETQYF.

This chain connects TRBV28 to TRBJ1-5; D possibly corresponds to TRBD1 (5 bases). Trimming pared 4 bases from V and 5 bases from J, leaving 9 bases between. The CDR3 contains 13 residues. Germline lookup yields CDR1 MDHEN and CDR2 SYDVKM. CDR3 coding DNA: TGTGCCAGCAGTTCAACAGGATATCAGCCCCAGCATTTT. Its translation is CASSSTGYQPQHF.